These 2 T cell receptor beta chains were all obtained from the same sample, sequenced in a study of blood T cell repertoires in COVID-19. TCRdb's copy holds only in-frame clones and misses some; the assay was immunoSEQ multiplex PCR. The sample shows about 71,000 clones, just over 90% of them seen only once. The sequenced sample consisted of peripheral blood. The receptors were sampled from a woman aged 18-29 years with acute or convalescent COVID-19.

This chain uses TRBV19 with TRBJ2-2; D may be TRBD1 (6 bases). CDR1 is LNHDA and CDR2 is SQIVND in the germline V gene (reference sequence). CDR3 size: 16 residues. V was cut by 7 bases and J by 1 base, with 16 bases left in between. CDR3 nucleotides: TGTGCCAGTACAGACCGCCCGGGACAGAACACCGGGGAGCTGTTTTTT. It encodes CASTDRPGQNTGELFF. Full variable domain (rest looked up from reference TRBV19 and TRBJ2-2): DGGITQSPKYLFRKEGQNVTLSCEQNLNHDAMYWYRQDPGQGLRLIYYSQIVNDFQKGDIAEGYSVSREKKESFPLTVTSAQKNPTAFYLCASTDRPGQNTGELFFGEGSRLTVL.

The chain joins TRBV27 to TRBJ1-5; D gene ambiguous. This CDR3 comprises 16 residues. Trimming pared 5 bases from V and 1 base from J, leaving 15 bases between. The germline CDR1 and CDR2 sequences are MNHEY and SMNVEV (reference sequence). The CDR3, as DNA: TGTGCCAGCAGTCCCCGCAAAATCGGGAGCAATCAGCCCCAGCATTTT. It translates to CASSPRKIGSNQPQHF.